This TCR beta chain appears in the sequencing data of a study of graft-versus-host responses after intestinal transplantation (dated by TCRdb to the early 2020s). In terms of the full investigation: The transplants that recipients received were multivisceral, liver-intestinal, or isolated intestinal. Every recipient was given anti-thymocyte globulin induction, followed by approximately 3 years of maintenance tacrolimus and steroids. After intestinal transplantation, graft-versus-host and host-versus-graft alloreactive T cell clones in the graft, circulation and bone marrow were tracked using bulk TCR-beta CDR3 sequencing. To identify alloreactive clones, pre-transplant mixed lymphocyte reaction products were sequenced and then compared with unstimulated pre-transplant donor and recipient T cells. The cohort enrolled about two dozen intestinal transplant recipients, one of whom was a retransplant, and 3 patients without pretransplant specimens were excluded. A peak of at least 4% donor T cells among recipient peripheral blood mononuclear cells was the definition used for donor T cell macrochimerism. Rather than going through the commercial service, samples from three later patients were sequenced in-house on an Illumina MiSeq and processed with MiXCR.

The time point label, as the study defines it: cells obtained before transplantation from donor or recipient. CD3+CD4+ and CD3+CD8+ populations were FACS-sorted from unstimulated pre-transplant donor and recipient cells taken from spleen or lymph nodes. With respect to this clone: There is no known antigen for this receptor. The junction departs from the called germline gene at one end, perhaps through a read error.

General findings and caveats noted by the study authors: GvH clones were detected in recipient bone marrow, and some appeared earlier in ileal mucosa or blood, consistent with an intestinal mucosal origin. The relatively low number and heterogeneity of intestinal transplant patients limited the conclusions. High GvH to HvG T cell clonal ratios were observed in the allografts of patients with donor T cell macrochimerism. Early after transplant, peak levels of circulating GvH clones were associated with declines in HvG clones.

Its CDR3 holds 19 amino acids, cysteine through phenylalanine. Kept here is only the CDR3 DNA, which spans 57 bases and is read in frame from base 1. Per the germline V gene, SGHRS is the CDR1 and YFSETQ is the CDR2. To prepare the library, the immunoSEQ multiplex PCR assay was applied. For most patients, genomic DNA was isolated using the Qiagen DNeasy Blood and Tissue Kit and was shipped frozen to Adaptive Biotechnologies for TCR sequencing. For most patients, genomic DNA was subjected to high-throughput TCR-beta CDR3 sequencing by Adaptive Biotechnologies. The study's processing was this. Adaptive's ImmunoSEQ software supplied the TCR sequencing data for 18 patients, while MiXCR and VDJtools were used to process a few other patients. CD4 versus CD8 sorting errors were corrected by removing sequences found in both subsets at a frequency ratio below 5:1. Because the origin of CDR3 nucleotide sequences shared between donor and recipient could not be assigned, those sequences were removed. At least 2-fold expansion over unstimulated cells and a minimum CFSE-low frequency of 0.002% (template counts) or 0.001% (read counts) were required for clones to be classified as alloreactive. A clone was considered mappable if detected in the sequenced pre-transplant spleen, lymph node, or MLR CFSE-low populations of the donor or recipient. Cumulative frequency of alloreactive clones was calculated as a percentage of all sequences weighted by copy number. Imported from immuneACCESS, the table was reduced by TCRdb to in-frame sequences with V and J called. These copies leave out some clones; in studies compared against another copy, an unresolved V gene accounts for under half, and the cause of the remainder is not known. The DNA was the basis for D and trimming; V, J and clone size are from that table. In all, the sample holds 80,000 to 100,000 clones, and roughly nine tenths of those were seen once. 0.17% of the sample is taken by the ten largest.

The clonotype originates from a human donor who received an intestinal transplant. Sample: unstimulated CD4+ T cells sorted from spleen or lymph node cells, taken before intestinal transplant. This chain is built from TRBV5-1 and TRBJ2-7, with 10 bases aligning to TRBD2. CDR3 protein: CASSLRPFPSGGASHEQYF. The DNA sequence reads TGCGCCAGCAGCTTGCGTCCTTTCCCAAGCGGGGGGGCCTCCCACGAGCAGTACTTC.